The 23 T cell receptor beta chains reported below all come from one sample, sequenced in a study of Graves' ophthalmopathy and Graves' hyperthyroidism. RNA transcripts provided the template for amplifying TCR beta CDR3 regions. The first round was an RT-PCR with HTBI primers, and the second round was a multiplex PCR. TCRdb redid the calling of the multiplex PCR reads with MiXCR, one entry per CDR3 protein. This table has over 500,000 distinct CDR3 sequences, 20% to 25% appearing once. Specimen: peripheral blood. The receptors stem from a woman under 30 with stable Graves' hyperthyroidism. Some clones in this sample may be carry-over from other donors' samples.

This clonotype was observed a handful of times. The J gene is TRBJ2-7, the V gene TRBV7-2; the match to TRBD2 covers 9 bases. Germline V lookup: CDR1 SGHTA, CDR2 FQGNSA. CDR3 size: 15 residues. The ends lost 5 bases at V and 8 bases at J; junction bases unmatched: 13. DNA of the CDR3: TGTGCCAGCAGCGACCTTTTAGCGGGAGTGGATAAGCAGTACTTC. It yields the protein CASSDLLAGVDKQYF.

The chain joins TRBV6-5 to TRBJ1-2, with TRBD1 matching over 7 bases. The CDR3 consists of 17 residues. CDR1 is MNHEY and CDR2 is SVGAGI in the germline V gene. Trimming removed 3 bases from V and 2 bases from J; junction bases left unmatched: 12. The DNA of the CDR3 is TGTGCCAGCAGTTATGGCACCCAGGGGGTAGCCAACTATGGCTACACCTTC. It encodes CASSYGTQGVANYGYTF.

This clonotype was seen a handful of times. V usage is TRBV28 and J usage is TRBJ1-5; no clear D gene. Deletions cut 1 base from V and 2 bases from J, with 6 bases between. The CDR3 extends over 14 amino acids. Germline V gene sequence: CDR1 MDHEN, CDR2 SYDVKM. The CDR3 here is CASSLYLGNQPQHF. The DNA for the CDR3 is TGTGCCAGCAGTTTATATTTGGGCAATCAGCCCCAGCATTTT.

The sample holds many counts of this clonotype. The chain links TRBV6-5 to TRBJ2-7, with D perhaps assigned TRBD1 or TRBD2 (5 bases each). This CDR3 contains 16 residues. From germline, CDR1 is MNHEY and CDR2 SVGAGI. V lost 0 bases and J 1 base, leaving 13 bases between the germline ends. The CDR3 reads CASSYSPGRPSYEQYF. In DNA, the CDR3 is TGTGCCAGCAGTTACTCGCCGGGGCGGCCATCCTACGAGCAGTACTTC.

Many counts were recorded for this clonotype. This chain links TRBV5-1 with TRBJ1-2; 9 bases agree with TRBD1. The CDR3 sequence is 14 residues long. Trimming removed 7 bases from V and 0 bases from J; junction bases left unmatched: 4. Per germline, CDR1 SGHRS and CDR2 YFSETQ. This CDR3 reads CASGQGSSNYGYTF. In nucleotides, the CDR3 is TGCGCCAGCGGACAGGGGAGTTCTAACTATGGCTACACCTTC.

This clonotype was recorded many times. This chain links TRBV12-3 or TRBV12-4 with TRBJ1-1; no firm D call. Trimming removed 8 bases at V and 0 bases at J, with 10 bases between. CDR3 size: 13 residues. The CDR3 reads CASGLPVNTEAFF. The CDR3 bases are TGTGCCAGCGGACTCCCAGTGAACACTGAAGCTTTCTTT.

This clonotype was detected ten times or more. The J gene is TRBJ1-6, the V gene TRBV4-1; D might be TRBD1 (5 bases). The V and J ends lost 1 base and 8 bases respectively, with 18 bases between them. Germline loops: CDR1 MGHRA, CDR2 YSYEKL. CDR3 size: 17 residues. The DNA for the CDR3 is TGCGCCAGCAGCCAAGGGACCCCCTCAGGGCTCGATTCACCCCTCCACTTT. It codes for CASSQGTPSGLDSPLHF.

This clonotype was found a few times. V is TRBV12-3 or TRBV12-4 and J is TRBJ1-6; D unresolved. This CDR3 spans 15 amino acids. The V end lost 6 bases, the J end lost 6 bases, and 15 bases lay between the germline ends. The CDR3 region has the DNA TGTGCCAGCAGAGCGGGGAATCTGCGTAATTCACCCCTCCACTTT. Protein: CASRAGNLRNSPLHF.

This sequence joins TRBV30 and TRBJ1-1; possibly TRBD1 for D (6 bases). V shed 2 bases and J shed 4 bases, with 11 bases lying between them. From germline, CDR1 is GTSNPN and CDR2 SVGIG (reference sequence). There are 13 residues in the CDR3. CDR3 amino acids: CAWSRGQSTEAFF. CDR3 DNA sequence: TGTGCCTGGAGTCGTGGACAGAGCACTGAAGCTTTCTTT.

This clonotype was seen at least ten times. The chain combines TRBV5-1 with TRBJ2-7, with D unresolved. V lost 4 bases and J lost 4, with 15 bases in between. Germline values: CDR1 SGHRS, CDR2 YFSETQ. This CDR3 has 14 residues. The CDR3 loop is CASSREASGYEQYF. The CDR3 bases are TGCGCCAGCAGCAGAGAGGCGTCCGGGTACGAGCAGTACTTC.

The rearrangement uses TRBV30 and TRBJ2-7; either TRBD1 or TRBD2 may fit D (5 bases each). Trimming took 7 bases from V and 9 from J, leaving 16 bases between them. CDR3 length equals 11 residues. Germline CDR1 GTSNPN, CDR2 SVGIG (reference sequence). CDR3 amino acids: CAFEGTAVQYF. CDR3 sequence (DNA): TGTGCCTTCGAGGGGACCGCAGTGCAGTACTTC. Using reference TRBV30 and TRBJ2-7 for the parts outside the CDR3, the full variable domain is SQTIHQWPATLVQPVGSPLSLECTVEGTSNPNLYWYRQAAGRGLQLLFYSVGIGQISSEVPQNLSASRPQDRQFILSSKKLLLSDSGFYLCAFEGTAVQYFGPGTRLTVT.

This clonotype showed up many times. V and J are TRBV2 and TRBJ1-1; 7 nucleotides align to TRBD1. Germline CDR1 and CDR2: SNHLY and FYNNEI. This CDR3 region has 14 residues. V shed 10 bases and J 6 bases; nucleotides not matched to a gene: 14. The CDR3: CATNTGALPAEAFF. Written as DNA, the CDR3 is TGTGCCACCAATACAGGGGCCCTCCCCGCTGAAGCTTTCTTT.

A remark on this clonotype: This sequence may be a read error, since a much larger clone differs from it by one base. The missing conserved phenylalanine or tryptophan at the end of this CDR3 makes a read error likely. The chain couples TRBV29-1 to TRBJ1-5; weak D call: TRBD1 (5 bases). The V end was cut by 3 bases, the J end by 7 bases, with 13 bases between. The CDR3 extends over 13 amino acids. Germline CDR1 SQVTM, CDR2 ANQGSEA. The CDR3 region has the DNA TGCAGCGTTGACGGGGGGGGTGGACAGCCCCAGCATGTT. It codes for CSVDGGGGQPQHV.

The table lists this clonotype with many counts. The chain employs TRBV6-2 or TRBV6-3 and TRBJ1-5, with 7 bases matching TRBD1. Unmatched junction bases numbered 9, after V lost 2 bases and J lost 2 bases. The CDR3 runs to 17 residues. The germline V gene encodes CDR1 MNHEY and CDR2 SVGEGT. This chain's CDR3 is CASSYPTTGIGNQPQHF. Here the CDR3 DNA reads TGTGCCAGCAGTTACCCAACGACAGGGATTGGCAATCAGCCCCAGCATTTT.

This clonotype showed up just once. The gene calls are TRBV12-3 or TRBV12-4 and TRBJ2-6; D is ambiguous. This CDR3 region has 15 residues. V lost 6 bases, J lost 3 bases, and 12 bases lay in between. CDR3 in amino acids: CASRPMPGGANVLTF. In DNA form, the CDR3 reads TGTGCCAGCAGGCCAATGCCAGGTGGGGCCAACGTCCTGACTTTC.

This clonotype was seen only a few times. The chain uses TRBV10-2 and TRBJ2-5; D unclear. Trimming pared 2 bases from V and 0 bases from J, leaving 13 bases between. CDR3 length: 16 amino acids. Germline V gene lookup returns CDR1 WSHSY and CDR2 SAAADI. Here the CDR3 reads CASSERFRHHQETQYF. The DNA for the CDR3 is TGCGCCAGCAGTGAGAGGTTCCGACACCACCAAGAGACCCAGTACTTC.

This clonotype came up many times. The chain joins TRBV12-3 or TRBV12-4 to TRBJ2-7, with 7 nucleotides matching TRBD1. With V trimmed by 1 base and J by 2 bases, 2 bases remained unmatched. There are 14 residues in the CDR3. The CDR3 region is CASSLGDSAYEQYF. The CDR3 nucleotides are TGTGCCAGCAGTTTAGGGGACAGCGCCTACGAGCAGTACTTC.

As to this clonotype: Just one base apart from a much larger clone, this may be a read error. V gene TRBV11-3 combines with J gene TRBJ2-2; TRBD1 or TRBD2 may be the D gene (5 bases each). Germline lookup yields CDR1 SGHNT and CDR2 YENEEA. The CDR3 is made up of 12 amino acids. As DNA, the CDR3 is TGTGCCAGCAGCTTAGTTTTGGGGGAGCTGTGTTTT. Translating gives CASSLVLGELCF.

In this sample, this clonotype turned up many times. The chain joins TRBV7-6 to TRBJ2-5; D is perhaps TRBD1 or TRBD2 (5 bases each). In germline, CDR1 is SGHVS, CDR2 FNYEAQ. CDR3 length equals 17 residues. Trimming left V 1 base short and J 0 bases short, with 15 bases between. The CDR3 here is CASSLVLCPGHQETQYF. The CDR3 region has the DNA TGTGCCAGCAGCTTAGTGCTTTGCCCGGGACACCAAGAGACCCAGTACTTC.

This clonotype was counted many times. The chain couples TRBV12-3 or TRBV12-4 to TRBJ1-2; TRBD1 agrees at 7 bases. This CDR3 has 14 amino acids. With 3 bases clipped from V and 7 bases from J, the junction kept 8 bases outside the gene matches. The CDR3 here is CASSFTGAQSGYTF. In DNA form, the CDR3 reads TGTGCCAGCAGTTTTACAGGGGCACAGTCTGGCTACACCTTC.

V and J are TRBV11-1 and TRBJ2-3; maybe TRBD2 (5 bases). V gave up 5 bases and J gave up 2 bases, with 14 bases separating them. This CDR3 is 15 amino acids long. Germline-derived CDR1 and CDR2 are SGHAT and FQDESV (reference sequence). CDR3 bases: TGTGCCAGCAGCCCCGGCGGAGGCTACACAGATACGCAGTATTTT. It is translated as CASSPGGGYTDTQYF.

This clonotype has a count of ten or more. The chain joins TRBV28 to TRBJ2-3; 8 positions agree with TRBD2. J was trimmed by 9 bases and V by 5 bases; bases with no gene match: 13. CDR3 length: 15 residues. The germline V gene has CDR1 MDHEN and CDR2 SYDVKM. CDR3 amino acids: CASSAPGSGRGTQYF. The CDR3 DNA follows: TGTGCCAGCAGTGCCCCAGGAAGCGGGAGAGGGACGCAGTATTTT.

A few counts support this clonotype. V gene TRBV5-4 combines with J gene TRBJ2-2, with unresolved D. The V gene's germline CDR1 is SGHNT and CDR2 YYREEE (reference sequence). The CDR3 length is 12 residues. With 4 bases removed from V and 6 bases from J, the gap between germline ends came to 7 bases. The CDR3 loop is CASSISPGELFF. CDR3 nucleotides: TGTGCCAGCAGCATTAGTCCCGGGGAGCTGTTTTTT. The full variable domain, in which reference TRBV5-4 and TRBJ2-2 provide the parts outside the CDR3, is ETGVTQSPTHLIKTRGQQVTLRCSSQSGHNTVSWYQQALGQGPQFIFQYYREEENGRGNFPPRFSGLQFPNYSSELNVNALELDDSALYLCASSISPGELFFGEGSRLTVL.